The clone carrying this T cell receptor (beta chain) was seen at least ten times. What it recognizes is unknown. The entry originates in a study of molecular identifiers for immune sequencing clone quantification. The study, taken as a whole, reports: Clonotypes surpassing 20 RNA copies contained over 97% of effector molecules, versus under 1% in naive cells.

TCRdb redid the calling of the PCR reads with MiXCR, one entry per CDR3 protein. Among approximately 680,000 distinct CDR3 sequences listed, about 25% were seen once. V lost 0 bases to trimming and J lost 4 bases; unmatched junction nucleotides: 6. The CDR3 is made up of 15 amino acids. Germline lookup yields CDR1 SEHNR and CDR2 FQNEAQ (reference sequence). This TCR was recovered from a human donor in good health. Some libraries in this study had Jurkat cell RNA spiked in. This chain connects TRBV7-9 to TRBJ2-7; 7 bases line up with TRBD2. The sequenced sample consisted of naive CD8+ T cells from blood, with Jurkat cell RNA spiked in. The subset denotes: FACS-sorted CD8+CD4-CCR7+CD45RA+ naive T cells. The CDR3 bases are TGTGCCAGCAGCTTAGCGCTAGCGGTCGGGTACGAGCAGTACTTC. Protein: CASSLALAVGYEQYF.